These 22 T cell receptor beta chains came from one sample sequenced in a study of T cells in Graves' hyperthyroidism and ophthalmopathy (dated by TCRdb to the late 2010s). Libraries were built with multiplex PCR. This sample was sequenced with an Illumina HiSeq 2000. Amplification of TCR beta CDR3 regions was carried out from RNA transcripts. The first round of RT-PCR for the TCR CDR3 was performed with the HTBI primer set and the Qiagen OneStep RT-PCR kit. Through fastp at Q25 and MiXCR, TCRdb rebuilt clones from the public reads, retaining in-frame beta chains. For every CDR3 protein sequence, its rows merge into one entry that carries the most common genes and DNA. For this sample the table gives roughly 710,000 distinct CDR3 sequences, of which 30% to 40% were detected only once. Together, the top ten hold more than 25% of the sample. Source material: blood. The receptors were gathered from a middle-aged woman with Graves' hyperthyroidism.

The chain links TRBV28 to TRBJ2-7; 11 bases are a match to TRBD1. After removal of 8 bases from V and 5 bases from J, the junction contained 5 bases not matched to a gene. Per germline, CDR1 MDHEN and CDR2 SYDVKM. This CDR3 has 13 residues. Here the CDR3 reads CASLWTGGNEQYF. CDR3 nucleotide sequence: TGTGCCAGCCTCTGGACAGGGGGCAACGAGCAGTACTTC.

The chain employs TRBV2 and TRBJ1-3; 11 bases are a match to TRBD1. Germline loops: CDR1 SNHLY, CDR2 FYNNEI. V shed 5 bases and J 3 bases; nucleotides not matched to a gene: 9. CDR3 length: 17 amino acids. The CDR3: CASSSDGQGAGGNTIYF. The CDR3, as DNA: TGTGCCAGCAGTTCCGACGGACAGGGGGCCGGTGGAAACACCATATATTTT.

In this sample, this clonotype turned up a few times. The chain joins TRBV4-3 to TRBJ1-1; D is undetermined. This CDR3 comprises 14 residues. Germline CDR1 reads LGHNA; CDR2 reads YSLEER. V was trimmed by 1 base and J by 4 bases, leaving 10 bases between them. DNA for the CDR3: TGCGCCAGCAGCCAAGGACCCTTGACCACTGAAGCTTTCTTT. Amino acids: CASSQGPLTTEAFF.

A few counts support this clonotype. The chain uses TRBV27 and TRBJ2-3; D is unresolved. The germline gives CDR1 MNHEY, CDR2 SMNVEV (reference sequence). There are 13 residues in the CDR3. Trimming took 2 bases from V and 3 from J, leaving 6 bases between them. CDR3 DNA sequence: TGTGCCAGCAGTTTAATCCCTACAGATACGCAGTATTTT. Encoded protein: CASSLIPTDTQYF.

Points on this clonotype: Since a much larger clone is just one base distant, this may be a read error. This rearrangement joins TRBV19 to TRBJ2-7; D gene ambiguous. V was pared by 8 bases and J by 0 bases, with 14 bases between. CDR1 and CDR2 from the germline V gene are LNHDA and SQIVND (reference sequence). The CDR3 has 14 amino acids. CDR3 nucleotide sequence: TGTGCCAGTGCGCGGCAGGCCTACTCCTACGAGCAGTACTTC. Translating it yields CASARQAYSYEQYF.

Only a few counts were recorded for this clonotype. V and J are TRBV5-8 and TRBJ1-2; 7 bases agree with TRBD1. This CDR3 contains 15 residues. Germline V gene lookup returns CDR1 SGHTS and CDR2 YDEGEE. The junction had 6 bases not matched to a gene; V was cut back by 4 bases and J by 0 bases. The CDR3 nucleotides are TGTGCCAGCAGCGCCGGGACAGCAGCTAACTATGGCTACACCTTC. It specifies CASSAGTAANYGYTF. The variable domain in full, completed from reference TRBV5-8 and TRBJ1-2, reads EAGVTQSPTHLIKTRGQQATLRCSPISGHTSVYWYQQALGLGLQFLLWYDEGEERNRGNFPPRFSGRQFPNYSSELNVNALELEDSALYLCASSAGTAANYGYTFGSGTRLTVV.

The genes are TRBV5-6 and TRBJ2-7; 9 nucleotides line up with TRBD1. The CDR3 consists of 18 residues. Trimming at V came to 3 bases and at J to 0 bases, leaving 13 bases not matched to a gene. The germline CDR1 and CDR2 sequences are SGHDT and YYEEEE. The CDR3 here is CASSSSQATGGASYEQYF. In nucleotides, the CDR3 is TGTGCCAGCAGCTCTAGTCAAGCCACAGGGGGCGCCTCCTACGAGCAGTACTTC.

The gene calls are TRBV7-8 and TRBJ1-1, with TRBD1 as a possible D gene (6 bases). Per the germline V gene, CDR1 is SGHVS and CDR2 is FQNEAQ. V was clipped by 6 bases and J by 0 bases, with 17 bases between them. The CDR3 length is 16 residues. CDR3 residues: CASSYSRGDLNTEAFF. The CDR3 nucleotides are TGTGCCAGCAGTTACTCCAGGGGCGATTTGAACACTGAAGCTTTCTTT.

Concerning this clonotype itself: Being one base from a much bigger clone, this may be a read error. This chain uses TRBV25-1 with TRBJ1-1; D is unresolved. The germline V gene has CDR1 MGHDK and CDR2 SYGVNS. This CDR3 region has 13 residues. V was cut by 1 base and J by 4 bases, with 7 bases left in between. For the CDR3, the DNA is TGTGCCAGCAGTGAATGCGAGCTCACTGAAGCTTTCTTT. Translated, it gives CASSECELTEAFF. The full variable domain, completed using reference TRBV25-1 and TRBJ1-1, is EADIYQTPRYLVIGTGKKITLECSQTMGHDKMYWYQQDPGMELHLIHYSYGVNSTEKGDLSSESTVSRIRTEHFPLTLESARPSHTSQYLCASSECELTEAFFGQGTRLTVV.

This clonotype was observed many times. V is TRBV10-3 and J is TRBJ2-7; D uncertain. Germline V lookup: CDR1 ENHRY, CDR2 SYGVKD. The CDR3 covers 15 residues. Trimming cost V 0 bases and J 6 bases, with 15 bases left between them. The CDR3 nucleotides read TGTGCCATCAGTGAGTCGAGGTCCGGGTTCGGCGAGCAGTACTTC. It is translated as CAISESRSGFGEQYF.

The chain employs TRBV30 and TRBJ1-2; D not certain. Germline V gene sequence: CDR1 GTSNPN, CDR2 SVGIG (reference sequence). The V gene lost 3 bases and the J gene lost 0 bases, with 5 bases spanning the gap. The CDR3 runs to 12 residues. The chain's CDR3 is CAWSHSNYGYTF. The CDR3 DNA reads TGTGCCTGGAGCCATTCTAACTATGGCTACACCTTC.

There are many counts of this clonotype. The V gene is TRBV20-1, the J gene TRBJ1-5; 8 bases line up with TRBD1. The CDR3 consists of 14 residues. V gave up 4 bases and J gave up 3 bases; unmatched junction bases: 5. CDR1 is DFQATT and CDR2 is SNEGSKA in the germline V gene (reference sequence). This CDR3 is CSAIWTGTNQPQHF. The CDR3 region has the DNA TGCAGTGCTATTTGGACAGGGACCAATCAGCCCCAGCATTTT.

This clonotype appeared once. The chain has TRBV10-3 and TRBJ1-6; no reliable D call. Germline V CDR1 and CDR2: ENHRY, SYGVKD. This CDR3 comprises 14 residues. Trimming took 7 bases from V and 7 from J, leaving 14 bases between them. The CDR3 DNA is TGTGCCATCAAGGACCTGACGCGAAATTCACCCCTCCACTTT. This encodes CAIKDLTRNSPLHF.

V gene TRBV10-3 combines with J gene TRBJ1-3; weak D call: TRBD1 (5 bases). CDR3 size: 15 residues. Germline V gene data show CDR1 as ENHRY and CDR2 as SYGVKD. The V gene lost 8 bases and the J gene lost 8 bases, with 22 bases spanning the gap. The CDR3 DNA is TGTGCCATCGGGGCCGACATCTACTATGGCTACACCATATATTTT. Amino acid sequence: CAIGADIYYGYTIYF.

The V and J genes are TRBV20-1 and TRBJ2-3; 13 nucleotides match TRBD2. This CDR3 is 14 amino acids long. Looked up from germline, CDR1 is DFQATT and CDR2 is SNEGSKA (reference sequence). CDR3 in DNA: TGCCGTCTAACTAGCGGGAGGGCCACAGATACGCAGTATTTT. It specifies CRLTSGRATDTQYF.

Turning to this clonotype: Sequence at one end of the junction differs from germline and may be a read error. This chain links TRBV6-5 with TRBJ1-2; D not resolved. Germline CDR1 and CDR2: MNHEY and SVGAGI. CDR3 size: 15 residues. Here the CDR3 reads CAGSYGVGVNYGYTF. In DNA, the CDR3 is TGTGCCGGCAGCTACGGGGTCGGGGTTAACTATGGCTACACCTTC.

The chain combines TRBV10-2 with TRBJ1-6; 9 positions match TRBD1. The V gene's germline CDR1 is WSHSY and CDR2 SAAADI. The junction had 7 bases not matched to a gene; V was cut back by 7 bases and J by 6 bases. This CDR3 comprises 15 residues. In nucleotides, the CDR3 is TGCGCCAGCATGAAGGGGGGACAGGGTAATTCACCCCTCCACTTT. Translated, it gives CASMKGGQGNSPLHF.

The chain links TRBV12-3 or TRBV12-4 to TRBJ1-2; 9 positions match TRBD1. The J segment lost 4 bases and the V segment lost 5 bases, leaving 14 bases of the junction unmatched. The CDR3 spans 17 residues. In nucleotides, the CDR3 is TGTGCCAGCAGTGGAGGTACTACCGGGACAGGGTCCTATGGCTACACCTTC. It translates to CASSGGTTGTGSYGYTF.

This clonotype appeared a single time. V gene TRBV10-2 combines with J gene TRBJ2-3, with 10 bases that match TRBD2. The length of the CDR3 is 17 residues. In germline, CDR1 is WSHSY, CDR2 SAAADI. Germline trimming cut 8 bases from V and 0 bases from J; bases unmatched to any gene: 11. CDR3 sequence: CASLPLAGAESTDTQYF. For the CDR3, the DNA is TGCGCCAGCCTACCTCTAGCGGGAGCCGAAAGCACAGATACGCAGTATTTT.

V and J are TRBV29-1 and TRBJ2-7, with TRBD2 matching over 9 bases. Germline values: CDR1 SQVTM, CDR2 ANQGSEA. Trimming removed 7 bases from V and 0 bases from J; junction bases left unmatched: 7. CDR3 length: 14 amino acids. CDR3: CSAGSGRISYEQYF. CDR3 sequence (DNA): TGCAGCGCGGGTAGCGGGAGAATCTCCTACGAGCAGTACTTC.

This clonotype showed up many times. The chain links TRBV15 to TRBJ1-1, with D possibly TRBD1 on 5 matching bases. The germline V and J ends were trimmed by 8 bases and 13 bases, with 26 bases remaining between them. CDR3 size: 14 residues. Germline V gene data show CDR1 as LNHNV and CDR2 as YYDKDF (reference sequence). CDR3 amino acids: CATGVRLREQVYFF. Here the CDR3 DNA reads TGTGCCACCGGCGTACGGTTGAGAGAACAGGTTTATTTCTTT. The full variable domain, with the rest looked up from reference TRBV15 and TRBJ1-1, is DAMVIQNPRYQVTQFGKPVTLSCSQTLNHNVMYWYQQKSSQAPKLLFHYYDKDFNNEADTPDNFQSRRPNTSFCFLDIRSPGLGDTAMYLCATGVRLREQVYFFGQGTRLTVV.

This clonotype turned up a few times. The chain is built from TRBV19 and TRBJ1-5; perhaps TRBD1 as D (5 bases). V shed 7 bases and J shed 6 bases, with 13 bases lying between them. This CDR3 is built from 13 residues. The germline CDR1 and CDR2 sequences are LNHDA and SQIVND (reference sequence). This chain's CDR3 is CASNGQGTQPQHF. CDR3 bases: TGTGCCAGTAATGGGCAGGGTACTCAGCCCCAGCATTTT.